The sample holds many counts of the clone carrying this T cell receptor beta chain. What it binds is unknown. These data come from a study of T cells in Graves' hyperthyroidism and ophthalmopathy. Study-level points and caveats: The model made its ophthalmopathy prediction, and onset followed a median approximately 7 months later. Classification by a 13 V-J model distinguished ophthalmopathy from stable hyperthyroidism.

V dropped 4 bases and J dropped 2 bases, with 16 bases sitting between them. Germline assignment: CDR1 SGHDT and CDR2 YYEEEE. The CDR3 sequence is 15 residues long. Researchers amplified the TCR beta CDR3 regions from RNA transcripts. The TCR CDR3 first-round RT-PCR relied on the HTBI primer set. In TCRdb, the multiplex PCR reads were re-called with MiXCR into one record per CDR3 protein. This sample has 500,000 to 750,000 distinct CDR3 sequences, with 15% to 18% found just once. Patients between 18 and 65 years old had hyperthyroidism, newly diagnosed and lasting under 2 months. Sequencing was done on a sample of blood. The TCR was taken from a woman aged 25 to 39 with Graves' hyperthyroidism. The gene calls are TRBV5-6 and TRBJ2-7; D possibly uses TRBD1 or TRBD2 (6 bases each). CDR3 residues: CASSPTSGGTYEQYF. CDR3 nucleotide sequence: TGTGCCAGCAGCCCGACCTCCGGGGGCACCTACGAGCAGTACTTC.